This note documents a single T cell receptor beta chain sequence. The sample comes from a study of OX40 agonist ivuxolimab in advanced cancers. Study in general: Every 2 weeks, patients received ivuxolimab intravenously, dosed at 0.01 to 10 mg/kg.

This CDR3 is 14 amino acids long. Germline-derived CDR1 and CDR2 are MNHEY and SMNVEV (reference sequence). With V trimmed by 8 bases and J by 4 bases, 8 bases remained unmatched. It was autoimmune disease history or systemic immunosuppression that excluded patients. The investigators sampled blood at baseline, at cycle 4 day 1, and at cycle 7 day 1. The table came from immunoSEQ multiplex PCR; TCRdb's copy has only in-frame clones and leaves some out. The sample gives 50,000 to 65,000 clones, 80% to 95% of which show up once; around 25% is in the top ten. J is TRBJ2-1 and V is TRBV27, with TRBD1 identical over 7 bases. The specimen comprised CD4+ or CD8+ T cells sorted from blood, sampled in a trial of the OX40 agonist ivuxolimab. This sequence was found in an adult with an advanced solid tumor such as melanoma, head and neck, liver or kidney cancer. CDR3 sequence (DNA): TGTGCCAGCGGACACAGGGGTGAGTACAATGAGCAGTTCTTC. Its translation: CASGHRGEYNEQFF.